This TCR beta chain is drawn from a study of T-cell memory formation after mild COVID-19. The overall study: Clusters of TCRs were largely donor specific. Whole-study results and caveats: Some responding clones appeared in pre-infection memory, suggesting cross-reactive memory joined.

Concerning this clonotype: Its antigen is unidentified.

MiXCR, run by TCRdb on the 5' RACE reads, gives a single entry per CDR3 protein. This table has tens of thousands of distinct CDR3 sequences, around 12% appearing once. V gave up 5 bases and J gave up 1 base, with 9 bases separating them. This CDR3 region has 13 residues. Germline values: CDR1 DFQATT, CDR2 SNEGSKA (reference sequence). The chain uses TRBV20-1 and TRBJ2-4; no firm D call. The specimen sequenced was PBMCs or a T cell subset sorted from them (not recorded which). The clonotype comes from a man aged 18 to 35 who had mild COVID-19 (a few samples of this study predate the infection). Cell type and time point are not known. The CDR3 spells CSAPSLAKNIQYF. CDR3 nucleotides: TGCAGTGCTCCTTCCCTGGCCAAAAACATTCAGTACTTC.